This T cell receptor beta chain came from a study of PD-L1 blockade in urothelial cancer. Whole-study context: Patients previously received 0 to 3 chemotherapy regimens.

This clone was seen a single time. V dropped 1 base and J dropped 5; count of bases not matched to a gene: 7. The germline gives CDR1 SGHVS, CDR2 FQNEAQ. There are 16 residues in the CDR3. The time point is: pretreatment peripheral blood. Only in-frame clones appear in the TCRdb table, and some are missing; sequencing was by immunoSEQ multiplex PCR. The sample contains roughly 50,000 clones, approximately 83% of which appear only once. This sequence originates from a man aged 65 to 79 with urothelial cancer. V usage is TRBV7-8 and J usage is TRBJ1-5; 8 nucleotides match TRBD1. Specimen: PBMCs, collected around atezolizumab (anti-PD-L1) treatment. CDR3 sequence reads: CASSLEPRGPYQPQHF. Here the CDR3 DNA reads TGTGCCAGCAGCTTAGAGCCCAGGGGGCCGTATCAGCCCCAGCATTTT.